This T cell receptor beta chain was documented in a study of blood T cells in healthy people across ages. Caucasian, healthy and from Russia, the donors were aged between about 6 and 90. Regarding this clonotype: Its antigen is currently unknown.

V was pared by 2 bases and J by 4 bases, with 14 bases between. The CDR3 covers 15 residues. Germline V gene data show CDR1 as SGHTA and CDR2 as FQGNSA. Primers used in a second PCR of roughly 6 to 11 cycles were a sample-barcoded 5' primer and a J-beta primer mix. TCRdb passed the 5' RACE reads through MiXCR, listing each CDR3 protein once. The table has almost 800,000 distinct CDR3 sequences, 58% seen once. Points from the study as a whole: Both higher diversity and more naive CD4+ cells marked long-lived donors when set against aged donors.

Sequenced sample: blood. The TCR was taken from a man aged 25 to 40 in good health. The chain joins TRBV7-2 to TRBJ1-2, with D tentatively TRBD1 (5 bases). The CDR3 DNA reads as TGTGCCAGCAGCTTAAATATATGGACACCCTATGGCTACACCTTC. This gives the protein CASSLNIWTPYGYTF.